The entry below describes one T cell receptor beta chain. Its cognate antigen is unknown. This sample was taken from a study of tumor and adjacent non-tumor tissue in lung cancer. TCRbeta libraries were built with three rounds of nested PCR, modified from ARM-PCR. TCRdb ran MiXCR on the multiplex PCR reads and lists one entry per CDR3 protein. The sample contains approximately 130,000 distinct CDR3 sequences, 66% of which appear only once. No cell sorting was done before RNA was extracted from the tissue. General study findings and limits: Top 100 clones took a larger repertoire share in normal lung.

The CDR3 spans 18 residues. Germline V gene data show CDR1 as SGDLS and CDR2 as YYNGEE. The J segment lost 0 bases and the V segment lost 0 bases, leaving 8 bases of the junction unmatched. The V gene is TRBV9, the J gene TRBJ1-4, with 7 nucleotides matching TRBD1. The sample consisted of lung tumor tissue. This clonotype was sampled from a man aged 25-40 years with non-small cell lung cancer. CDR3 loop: CASSVGEGAFATNEKLFF. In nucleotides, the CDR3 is TGTGCCAGCAGCGTAGGGGAGGGGGCCTTTGCAACTAATGAAAAACTGTTTTTT. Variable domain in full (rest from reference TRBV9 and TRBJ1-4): DSGVTQTPKHLITATGQRVTLRCSPRSGDLSVYWYQQSLDQGLQFLIQYYNGEERAKGNILERFSAQQFPDLHSELNLSSLELGDSALYFCASSVGEGAFATNEKLFFGSGTQLSVL.